The clone carrying this TCR beta chain was recorded many times. The antigen remains undetermined. Time point indicated: longitudinal time-point 1 (baseline). 2 million unsorted PBMCs were stored in RNAlater at -80 °C before RNA extraction. This record comes from a study of neurological immune-mediated disorders. MiXCR was run by TCRdb on the 5' RACE reads, yielding one entry per CDR3 protein. This repertoire shows 55,000 to 70,000 distinct CDR3 sequences, around 10% found once; its top ten account for 6.5% to 8%. V lost 7 bases, J lost 3 bases, and 6 bases stayed unmatched. CDR1 is LGHDT and CDR2 is YNNKEL in the germline V gene (reference sequence). CDR3 size: 13 residues. Study results and caveats: In HTLV-1-associated myelopathy, TCR clonal expansion was greatest, and in multiple sclerosis it was least, below healthy controls. None of the CDR3 amino acid sequences found in expanded clones was shared across subjects. This suggests that the TCR-beta repertoires were private in all groups.

The sequencing input was PBMCs. This TCR derives from a male donor with HTLV-1-associated myelopathy (HAM/TSP). The chain links TRBV3-1 to TRBJ2-7, with 7 bases identical to TRBD1. CDR3 nucleotides: TGTGCCAGCACCAGGGGGTTGAGCTACGAGCAGTACTTC. Translation: CASTRGLSYEQYF.